A selection of T cell receptor beta chains follows, all from one sample in a study of OX40 agonist ivuxolimab in advanced cancers. Only in-frame clones appear in the TCRdb table, and some are missing; sequencing was by immunoSEQ multiplex PCR. The table includes about 46,000 clones, 90% to 95% detected once. This specimen consisted of CD4+ or CD8+ T cells sorted from blood, obtained in a trial of the OX40 agonist ivuxolimab. All receptors come from an adult with an advanced solid tumor such as melanoma, head and neck, liver or kidney cancer. The CDR3 runs from the conserved cysteine through the conserved F or W. A D gene is named only where the DNA matches it firmly. For some rows the clone size is stated as once, few or many, or as a class when expanded; others skip it.

d_call	v_call	j_call	cdr3_length	clone_size	cdr3_aa	cdr3_nt
TRBD2	TRBV2	TRBJ2-7	15	NA	CASRARTSGQYEQYF	TGTGCCAGCCGCGCCCGGACTAGCGGTCAGTACGAGCAGTACTTC
NA	TRBV4-2	TRBJ2-5	16	NA	CASSQELATYQETQYF	TGTGCCAGCAGCCAAGAACTGGCCACGTACCAAGAGACCCAGTACTTC
NA	TRBV7-6	TRBJ2-1	15	NA	CASSLKAESYNEQFF	TGTGCCAGCAGCTTAAAAGCGGAGAGCTACAATGAGCAGTTCTTC
NA	TRBV9	TRBJ2-4	14	NA	CASSAPGGGNIQYF	TGTGCCAGCAGCGCTCCAGGTGGGGGAAACATTCAGTACTTC
NA	TRBV9	TRBJ1-2	16	NA	CASSLGVTGAAWGYTF	TGTGCCAGCAGTTTAGGGGTGACAGGAGCCGCCTGGGGCTACACCTTC
NA	TRBV2	TRBJ1-4	14	NA	CASSYDSNNEKLFF	TGTGCCAGCAGTTACGACAGCAACAATGAAAAACTGTTTTTT
TRBD2	TRBV27	TRBJ2-3	17	NA	CASTTLTSGGYTDTQYF	TGTGCCAGCACCACACTAACTAGCGGGGGGTACACAGATACGCAGTATTTT
NA	TRBV27	TRBJ2-5	14	NA	CASSLRGFQETQYF	TGTGCCAGCAGCCTTCGGGGCTTCCAAGAGACCCAGTACTTC
NA	TRBV4-1	TRBJ2-5	15	NA	CASSQVGAGQETQYF	TGCGCCAGCAGCCAAGTAGGGGCAGGGCAAGAGACCCAGTACTTC
NA	TRBV6-5	TRBJ2-1	15	NA	CASSYSGGSYNEQFF	TGTGCCAGCAGTTACTCGGGGGGTTCCTACAATGAGCAGTTCTTC
TRBD1	TRBV6-4	TRBJ2-1	15	NA	CASSDGTGSYNEQFF	TGTGCCAGCAGTGACGGGACAGGTTCCTACAATGAGCAGTTCTTC
TRBD1	TRBV6-1	TRBJ1-2	13	once	CASSEATGVGYTF	TGTGCCAGCAGTGAAGCTACAGGGGTGGGCTACACCTTC
TRBD1	TRBV28	TRBJ1-2	15	NA	CASSSSTGKGAGYTF	TGTGCCAGCAGTTCCTCGACAGGGAAGGGCGCTGGCTACACCTTC
NA	TRBV5-1	TRBJ1-1	13	NA	CASSYFMNTEAFF	TGCGCCAGCAGCTACTTCATGAACACTGAAGCTTTCTTT
NA	TRBV7-2	TRBJ2-7	15	NA	CASSLAQGRRYEQYF	TGTGCCAGCAGCTTAGCGCAGGGCCGGAGGTACGAGCAGTACTTC
TRBD2	TRBV5-1	TRBJ2-1	16	NA	CASSLTSGGAINEQFF	TGCGCCAGCAGCTTGACTAGCGGGGGGGCCATCAATGAGCAGTTCTTC
NA	TRBV5-4	TRBJ2-5	16	NA	CASSLVEGEAAETQYF	TGTGCCAGCAGCTTGGTTGAGGGGGAAGCTGCGGAGACCCAGTACTTC
TRBD1	TRBV27	TRBJ2-7	16	NA	CASSLILGQGPYEQYF	TGTGCCAGCAGTTTAATTCTAGGACAGGGGCCCTACGAGCAGTACTTC
NA	TRBV6-1	TRBJ2-7	13	once	CATLWQGTDEQYF	TGTGCCACCCTGTGGCAGGGCACCGACGAGCAGTACTTC
NA	TRBV30	TRBJ1-5	14	NA	CAWSRGQGRQPQHF	TGTGCCTGGAGTCGGGGCCAGGGGCGGCAGCCCCAGCATTTT